This T cell receptor (beta chain) derives from a study of TIL therapy for anti-PD-1-resistant metastatic lung cancer (dated by TCRdb to the early 2020s). Study-level background: Before any PD-1/PD-L1 blockade was given, tumors were harvested, nivolumab was then administered, and patients who progressed went on to receive lymphodepletion, an infusion of expanded TIL, and IL-2. Enrolled patients had a median age of about 50 years (range about 38-75) and a median tumor PD-L1 proportion score of 6%. Most of the cohort had lung adenocarcinoma, a few tumors were EGFR-mutant and two were ALK-rearranged, and half of the patients were current or former smokers. T cell receptor beta sequencing of tumor and peripheral blood was used to follow clonotypes across the tumor, the expanded TIL product and serial blood samples. Across the cohort, whole-exome sequencing showed a median non-synonymous tumor mutation burden of more than 1.3 mutations per megabase. On the study overall, not on this receptor specifically: The study protocol defined all tumor marker inferences as exploratory. The baseline peripheral repertoire was partially replaced by infused TIL clonotypes, which then decayed over months, and no apparent association between persistence and response was found. The cohort was highly selected, with more treatment-naive, never-smoker and oncogene-addicted patients than typical, limiting generalizability.

About this clone itself: Its antigen is still unknown. One base away there is no much larger clone; base qualities are not given.

The time point label, as the study defines it: pre-treatment sample, taken before nivolumab and TIL therapy. Adults with stage 4 NSCLC were enrolled in a dual-center phase I trial from 2017 to early 2020. The samples were drawn from an open-label, single-arm phase I trial testing tumor-infiltrating lymphocyte therapy combined with nivolumab in advanced non-small cell lung cancer. Blood mononuclear cells from EDTA tubes were isolated by Ficoll gradient, snap-frozen as pellets, and DNA was extracted with a Qiagen mini-prep kit. According to the germline V gene (reference sequence), CDR1 reads SGHKS and CDR2 reads YYEKEE. The CDR3 numbers 14 residues from cysteine through phenylalanine. Only the CDR3 DNA stays, 42 bases, in frame from base 1. V is cut by 1 base and J by 7 bases, and the space between the germline ends is 14 bases. TCR beta CDR3 regions were amplified from genomic DNA by bias-controlled multiplex PCR with the immunoSEQ v3 hsTCRB kit. TCR libraries were sequenced on an Illumina NextSeq 500 to 2 million to 2.5 million read pairs for survey level or roughly 5-6.5 million for deep level. The authors' pipeline ran thus. The immunoSEQ Analyzer software assigned V, D and J genes, filtered out non-productive sequences, and reported clonality. Repertoires were compared using productive Simpson clonality and Morisita overlap index of productive TRB rearrangements between infused TIL and blood. Absolute clonotype counts in blood were estimated as lymphocyte count times CD3+ fraction times the clone's productive frequency. The immuneACCESS repertoire file appears here via TCRdb, limited to in-frame rearrangements. These files lack a portion of the clones; in checked studies, under half of the deficit traces to unresolved V genes, and the cause of the others is not known. The DNA was the basis for D and trimming; V, J and clone size are from that table. This sample comprises about 60,000 clones, around 69% of them detected only once. The top ten clonotypes cover roughly 7% of the sample.

Sequences were derived from blood, sampled at baseline. The V and J segments used are TRBV5-5 and TRBJ2-5; the D region may be TRBD1 or TRBD2, each matching 5 bases equally. The sequence was obtained from a person aged 25-79 years with non-small cell lung cancer. The sequence in DNA is TGTGCCAGCAGCTTGTGGGCCGGGGACGGGACCCAGTACTTC. Its translation reads: CASSLWAGDGTQYF.